This TCR beta chain was captured in a study of CD8 T cells in Susac syndrome. Trimming removed 4 bases from V and 5 bases from J, with 15 bases in between. The germline V gene has CDR1 SGHRS and CDR2 YFSETQ. This CDR3 contains 14 residues. Random hexamers were used to reverse transcribe 0.5 to 1 ug of RNA. Across 54 Vbeta and 13 Jbeta, immunoSEQ multiplex PCR amplified TCR beta CDR3. Via MiXCR, TCRdb re-called the immunoSEQ multiplex PCR reads, giving one row per CDR3 protein. The sample shows 150,000 to 200,000 distinct CDR3 sequences, about 94% of them seen only once. Overall study results and limits: In its TCR sequencing and HLA analysis, the study acknowledged that the number of individuals was relatively small.

This clonotype was recorded a few times. Its antigen is not known. Sequencing of TCR beta covered CD8+ and CD4+ T cells obtained from blood. Bulk CD8+ and CD4+ cells came from magnetic negative isolation; CD8+ TEMRA by FACS. The chain uses TRBV5-1 and TRBJ2-5; D is possibly TRBD1 (6 bases). The source is a human donor in good health. The sequencing input was CD4+ T cells from PBMCs. The CDR3 DNA is TGCGCCAGCAGCCGCAGGGGCCTGTCTGAGACCCAGTACTTC. It translates to CASSRRGLSETQYF.